This T cell receptor (beta chain) was obtained from a study of blood T cell repertoires in COVID-19. In germline, CDR1 is LNHDA, CDR2 SQIVND (reference sequence). The CDR3 sequence is 16 residues long. V lost 3 bases to trimming and J lost 8 bases; unmatched junction nucleotides: 8. Sequencing used immunoSEQ multiplex PCR; TCRdb keeps in-frame clones, though not all of them. The table lists about 190,000 clones, 70% to 80% of them singletons. The receptor's source is a woman aged 50 to 65 with acute or convalescent COVID-19. Sequenced: peripheral blood. V is TRBV19 and J is TRBJ2-1; 12 bases are shared with TRBD2. Here the CDR3 reads CASSMGRLAGEDEQFF. In DNA form, the CDR3 reads TGTGCCAGTAGTATGGGCCGACTAGCGGGAGAGGATGAGCAGTTCTTC.